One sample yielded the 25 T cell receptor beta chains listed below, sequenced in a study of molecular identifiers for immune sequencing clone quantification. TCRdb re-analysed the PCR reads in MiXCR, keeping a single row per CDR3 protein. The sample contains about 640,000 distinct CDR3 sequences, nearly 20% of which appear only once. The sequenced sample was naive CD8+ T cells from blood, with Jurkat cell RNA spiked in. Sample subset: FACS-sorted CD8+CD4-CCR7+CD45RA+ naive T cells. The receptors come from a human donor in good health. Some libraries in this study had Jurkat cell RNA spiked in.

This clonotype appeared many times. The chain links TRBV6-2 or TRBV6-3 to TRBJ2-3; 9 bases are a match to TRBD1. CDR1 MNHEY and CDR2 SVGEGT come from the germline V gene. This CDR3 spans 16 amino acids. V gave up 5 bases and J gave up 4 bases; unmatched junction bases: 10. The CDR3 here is CASSPNWDRESDTQYF. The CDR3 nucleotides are TGTGCCAGCAGTCCTAATTGGGACAGGGAATCAGATACGCAGTATTTT.

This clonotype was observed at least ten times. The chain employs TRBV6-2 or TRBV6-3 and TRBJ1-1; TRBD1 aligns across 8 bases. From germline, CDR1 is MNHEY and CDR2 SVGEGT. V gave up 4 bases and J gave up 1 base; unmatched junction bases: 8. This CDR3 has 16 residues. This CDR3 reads CASSSQGAMGNTEAFF. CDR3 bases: TGTGCCAGCAGTTCGCAGGGGGCTATGGGGAACACTGAAGCTTTCTTT.

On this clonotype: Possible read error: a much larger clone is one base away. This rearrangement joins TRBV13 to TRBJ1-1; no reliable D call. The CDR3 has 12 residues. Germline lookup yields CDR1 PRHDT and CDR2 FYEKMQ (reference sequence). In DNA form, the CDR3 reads TGTGCCGGCAGCTTTGTGTCAGATGAAGCTTTCTTT. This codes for CAGSFVSDEAFF.

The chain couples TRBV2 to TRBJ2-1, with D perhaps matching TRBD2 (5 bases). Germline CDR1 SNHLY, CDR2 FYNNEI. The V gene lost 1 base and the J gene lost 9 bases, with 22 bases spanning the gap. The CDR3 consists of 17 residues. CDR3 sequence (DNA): TGTGCCAGCAGTGAAGTCTATAGTGTTTTCACCCGGGGTGAGCAGTTCTTC. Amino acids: CASSEVYSVFTRGEQFF.

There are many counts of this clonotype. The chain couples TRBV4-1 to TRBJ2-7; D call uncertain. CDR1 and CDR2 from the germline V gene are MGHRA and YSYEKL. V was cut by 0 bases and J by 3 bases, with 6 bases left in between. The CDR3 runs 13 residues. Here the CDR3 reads CASSQDWSYEQYF. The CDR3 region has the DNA TGCGCCAGCAGCCAAGATTGGAGCTACGAGCAGTACTTC.

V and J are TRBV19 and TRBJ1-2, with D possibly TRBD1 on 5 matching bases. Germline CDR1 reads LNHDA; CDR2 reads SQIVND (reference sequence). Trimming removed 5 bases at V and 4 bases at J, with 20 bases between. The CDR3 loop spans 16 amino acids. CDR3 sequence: CASSWRGVGTLYGYTF. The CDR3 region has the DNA TGTGCCAGTAGTTGGAGAGGGGTGGGAACCCTCTATGGCTACACCTTC.

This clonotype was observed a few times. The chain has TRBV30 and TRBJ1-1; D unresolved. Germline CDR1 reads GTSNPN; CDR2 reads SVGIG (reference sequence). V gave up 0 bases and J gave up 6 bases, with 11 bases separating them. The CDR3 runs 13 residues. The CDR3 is CAWSVLGIAEAFF. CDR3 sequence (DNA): TGTGCCTGGAGTGTCCTGGGTATCGCTGAAGCTTTCTTT.

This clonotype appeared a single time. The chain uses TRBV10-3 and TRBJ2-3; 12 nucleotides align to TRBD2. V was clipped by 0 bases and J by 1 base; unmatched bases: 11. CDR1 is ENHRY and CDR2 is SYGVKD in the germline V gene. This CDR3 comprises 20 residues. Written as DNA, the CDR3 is TGTGCCATCAGTGAGTCGCAGACTAGCGGGAGTGGATGGGGCACAGATACGCAGTATTTT. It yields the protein CAISESQTSGSGWGTDTQYF.

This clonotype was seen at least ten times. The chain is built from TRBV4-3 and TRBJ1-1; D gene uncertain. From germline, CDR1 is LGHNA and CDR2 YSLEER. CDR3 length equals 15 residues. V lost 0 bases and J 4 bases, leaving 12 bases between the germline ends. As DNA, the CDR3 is TGCGCCAGCAGCCAAGACGCGGGGAGCGGCACTGAAGCTTTCTTT. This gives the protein CASSQDAGSGTEAFF.

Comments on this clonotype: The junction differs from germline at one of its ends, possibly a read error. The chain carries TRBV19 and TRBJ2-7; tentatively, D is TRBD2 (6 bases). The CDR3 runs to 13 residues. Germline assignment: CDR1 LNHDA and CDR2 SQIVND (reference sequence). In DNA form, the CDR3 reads TGCGCCAGTAGTATAGCGGATGCCTACGAGCAGTACTTC. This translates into CASSIADAYEQYF.

The CDR3 here is CAVRGGHLSYEQYF. As DNA, the CDR3 is TGTGCCGTCCGTGGAGGGCACCTCTCCTACGAGCAGTACTTC. The V gene is TRBV28, the J gene TRBJ2-7; D might be TRBD2 (6 bases). V was trimmed by 11 bases and J by 0 bases, leaving 17 bases between them. This CDR3 has 14 amino acids. The germline gives CDR1 MDHEN, CDR2 SYDVKM.

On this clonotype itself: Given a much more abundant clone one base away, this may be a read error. The CDR3 coding sequence is TGCGCCAGCAGCCGAGTTGGCATTGGGAATGAGCAGTTCTTC. Amino acids: CASSRVGIGNEQFF. The chain recombines TRBV4-3 with TRBJ2-1, with D hard to call. Germline loops: CDR1 LGHNA, CDR2 YSLEER. Trimming left V 4 bases short and J 7 bases short, with 14 bases between. CDR3 size: 14 residues.

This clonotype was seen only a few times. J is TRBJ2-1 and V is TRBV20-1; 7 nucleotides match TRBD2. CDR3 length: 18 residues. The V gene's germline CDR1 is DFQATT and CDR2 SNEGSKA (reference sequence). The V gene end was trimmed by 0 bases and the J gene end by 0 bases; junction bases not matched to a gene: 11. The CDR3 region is CSARDLAGGPSSYNEQFF. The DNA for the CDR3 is TGCAGTGCTAGAGATTTAGCGGGCGGCCCAAGCTCCTACAATGAGCAGTTCTTC.

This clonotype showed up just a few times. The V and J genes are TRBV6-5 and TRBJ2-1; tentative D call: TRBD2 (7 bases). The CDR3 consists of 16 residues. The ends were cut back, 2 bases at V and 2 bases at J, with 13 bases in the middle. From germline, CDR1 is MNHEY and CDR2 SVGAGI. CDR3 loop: CASSYRGGTPYNEQFF. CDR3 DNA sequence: TGTGCCAGCAGTTACAGGGGGGGTACCCCCTACAATGAGCAGTTCTTC.

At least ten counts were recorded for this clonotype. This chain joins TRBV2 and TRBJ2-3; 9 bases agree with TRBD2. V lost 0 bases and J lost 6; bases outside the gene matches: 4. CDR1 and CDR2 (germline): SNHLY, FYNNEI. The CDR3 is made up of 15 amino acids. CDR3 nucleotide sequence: TGTGCCAGCAGTGAAGCTAGCGGGGGTTACGATACGCAGTATTTT. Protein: CASSEASGGYDTQYF.

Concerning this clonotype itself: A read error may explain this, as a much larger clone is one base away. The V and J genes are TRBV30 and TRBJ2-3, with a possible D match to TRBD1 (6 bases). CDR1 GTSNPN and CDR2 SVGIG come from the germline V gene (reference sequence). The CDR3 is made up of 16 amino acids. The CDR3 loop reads CAWSVPTGPATGTQYF. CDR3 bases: TGTGCCTGGAGTGTCCCCACAGGGCCCGCCACAGGTACGCAGTATTTT.

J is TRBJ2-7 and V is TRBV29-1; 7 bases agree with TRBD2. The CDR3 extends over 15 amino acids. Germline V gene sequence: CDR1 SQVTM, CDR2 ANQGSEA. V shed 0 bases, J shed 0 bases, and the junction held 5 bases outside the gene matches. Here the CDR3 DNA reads TGCAGCGTTGAAGATTGGCGCGGGAGCTCCTACGAGCAGTACTTC. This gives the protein CSVEDWRGSSYEQYF.

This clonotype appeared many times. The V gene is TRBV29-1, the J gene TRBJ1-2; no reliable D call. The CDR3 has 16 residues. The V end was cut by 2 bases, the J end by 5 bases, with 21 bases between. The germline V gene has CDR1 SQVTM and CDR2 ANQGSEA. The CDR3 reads CSVEILENSVEYGYTF. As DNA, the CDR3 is TGCAGCGTTGAAATCTTAGAGAACTCAGTGGAATATGGCTACACCTTC.

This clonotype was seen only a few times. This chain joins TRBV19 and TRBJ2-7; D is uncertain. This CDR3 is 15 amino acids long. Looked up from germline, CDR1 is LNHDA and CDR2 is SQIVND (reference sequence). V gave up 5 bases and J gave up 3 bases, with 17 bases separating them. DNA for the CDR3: TGTGCCAGTAGTGCCTCGATTTCGGTGGGCTACGAGCAGTACTTC. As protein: CASSASISVGYEQYF. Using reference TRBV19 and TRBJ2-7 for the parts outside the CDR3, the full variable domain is DGGITQSPKYLFRKEGQNVTLSCEQNLNHDAMYWYRQDPGQGLRLIYYSQIVNDFQKGDIAEGYSVSREKKESFPLTVTSAQKNPTAFYLCASSASISVGYEQYFGPGTRLTVT.

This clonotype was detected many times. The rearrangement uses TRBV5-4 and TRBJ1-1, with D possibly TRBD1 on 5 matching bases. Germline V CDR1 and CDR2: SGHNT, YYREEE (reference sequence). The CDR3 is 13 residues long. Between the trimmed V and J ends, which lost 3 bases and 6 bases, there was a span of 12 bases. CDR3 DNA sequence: TGTGCCAGCAGCTGGCGAGGGGAGGCTGAAGCTTTCTTT. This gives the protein CASSWRGEAEAFF.

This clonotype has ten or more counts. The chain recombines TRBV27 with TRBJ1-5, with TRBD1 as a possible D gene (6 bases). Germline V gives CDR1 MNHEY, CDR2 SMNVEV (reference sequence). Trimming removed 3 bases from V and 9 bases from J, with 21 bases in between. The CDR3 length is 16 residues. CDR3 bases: TGTGCCAGCAGTTTGCCTCAACAGGGAAGGAGGGCGCCCCAGCATTTT. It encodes CASSLPQQGRRAPQHF.

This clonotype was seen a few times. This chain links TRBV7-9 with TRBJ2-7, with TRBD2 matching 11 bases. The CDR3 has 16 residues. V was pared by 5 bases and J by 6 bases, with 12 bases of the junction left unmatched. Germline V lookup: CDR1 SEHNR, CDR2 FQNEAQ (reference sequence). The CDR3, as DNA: TGTGCCAGCAGCCCGAGGGCGCTAGCGGGGGGAAGCGAGCAGTACTTC. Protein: CASSPRALAGGSEQYF. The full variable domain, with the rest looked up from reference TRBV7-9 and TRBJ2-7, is DTGVSQNPRHKITKRGQNVTFRCDPISEHNRLYWYRQTLGQGPEFLTYFQNEAQLEKSRLLSDRFSAERPKGSFSTLEIQRTEQGDSAMYLCASSPRALAGGSEQYFGPGTRLTVT.

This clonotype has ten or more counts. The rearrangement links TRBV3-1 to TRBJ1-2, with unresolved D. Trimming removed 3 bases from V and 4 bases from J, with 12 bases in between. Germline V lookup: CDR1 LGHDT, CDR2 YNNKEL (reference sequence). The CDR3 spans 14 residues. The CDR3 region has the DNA TGTGCCAGCAGCCAGCAAGGAGCTCCCTATGGCTACACCTTC. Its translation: CASSQQGAPYGYTF.

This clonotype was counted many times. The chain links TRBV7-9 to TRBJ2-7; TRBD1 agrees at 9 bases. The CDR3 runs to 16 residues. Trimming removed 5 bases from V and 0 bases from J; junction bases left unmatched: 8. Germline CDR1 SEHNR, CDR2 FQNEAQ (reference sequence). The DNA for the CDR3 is TGTGCCAGCAGCCTGGGACAGGGTTACATCTCCTACGAGCAGTACTTC. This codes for CASSLGQGYISYEQYF.

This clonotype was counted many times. In DNA, the CDR3 is TGTGCCAGCAGTTTACTGGGGAGGAAGGCCTACGAGCAGTACTTC. Protein product: CASSLLGRKAYEQYF. The chain joins TRBV12-3 or TRBV12-4 to TRBJ2-7; perhaps TRBD2 as D (6 bases). This CDR3 spans 15 amino acids. Trimming took 2 bases from V and 2 from J, leaving 13 bases between them.